One sample yielded the 32 T cell receptor beta chains listed below, sequenced in a study of cytomegalovirus exposure and HLA in healthy donors. 60 Vbeta and 13 Jbeta primers were used in PCR. The assay was immunoSEQ multiplex PCR, and TCRdb's table has in-frame clones only and misses some. The top ten hold around 5% of the sample, which has 200,000 to 250,000 clones, roughly 87% seen once. Input material: PBMCs. The receptors come from a woman between 40 and 50 years old in good health and CMV-seropositive.

A word on this clone: The sample carries other DNA sequences with the same CDR3. V usage is TRBV5-4 and J usage is TRBJ2-1; D may be TRBD2 (5 bases). The CDR3 contains 15 residues. Germline assignment: CDR1 SGHNT and CDR2 YYREEE (reference sequence). Trimming removed 0 bases from V and 0 bases from J, with 7 bases in between. For the CDR3, the DNA is TGTGCCAGCAGCTTGGGAGGGAGCTCCTACAATGAGCAGTTCTTC. This gives the protein CASSLGGSSYNEQFF.

V usage is TRBV5-1 and J usage is TRBJ1-5; 9 nucleotides align to TRBD1. The junction had 8 bases not matched to a gene; V was cut back by 4 bases and J by 6 bases. CDR1 is SGHRS, CDR2 YFSETQ, per germline. CDR3 size: 15 residues. The DNA for the CDR3 is TGCGCCAGCAGCCAAGAGACAGGGGGTGGTCAGCCCCAGCATTTT. Amino acid sequence: CASSQETGGGQPQHF.

This clone was seen just once. V usage is TRBV11-1 and J usage is TRBJ2-4; possible D gene TRBD1, 7 bases. Trimming took off 3 bases at V and 5 bases at J, with 23 bases between the two ends. CDR3 size: 18 residues. Germline lookup yields CDR1 SGHAT and CDR2 FQDESV (reference sequence). This chain's CDR3 is CASSFLGGGNSVENIQYF. In DNA, the CDR3 is TGTGCCAGCAGCTTCCTAGGGGGCGGGAACTCTGTGGAAAACATTCAGTACTTC.

The V and J genes are TRBV7-9 and TRBJ2-3, with D possibly being TRBD1 (6 bases). This CDR3 is built from 15 residues. The germline V gene has CDR1 SEHNR and CDR2 FQNEAQ (reference sequence). Trimming pared 2 bases from V and 4 bases from J, leaving 13 bases between. This chain's CDR3 is CASSLLGQGSDTQYF. CDR3 DNA sequence: TGTGCCAGCAGCTTATTGGGGCAGGGGTCAGATACGCAGTATTTT.

The chain employs TRBV5-1 and TRBJ2-2, with 8 bases aligning to TRBD1. Germline CDR1 is SGHRS and CDR2 is YFSETQ. V dropped 2 bases and J dropped 6; count of bases not matched to a gene: 6. CDR3 length equals 15 residues. CDR3 protein: CASSFDRGEAGELFF. In DNA, the CDR3 is TGCGCCAGCAGCTTTGACAGGGGCGAGGCCGGGGAGCTGTTTTTT.

The chain has TRBV2 and TRBJ2-3; D might be TRBD1 (5 bases). CDR1 SNHLY and CDR2 FYNNEI come from the germline V gene. CDR3 length equals 14 residues. V lost 4 bases and J lost 0, with 8 bases in between. CDR3 loop: CASSGDSSTDTQYF. In DNA, the CDR3 is TGTGCCAGCAGTGGAGACAGTAGCACAGATACGCAGTATTTT.

Worth noting for this clone: This sample includes further DNA sequences coding for the same CDR3. The chain combines TRBV7-9 with TRBJ2-2; 11 bases are shared with TRBD1. The CDR3 loop spans 15 amino acids. Germline V gene lookup returns CDR1 SEHNR and CDR2 FQNEAQ (reference sequence). Germline trimming cut 8 bases from V and 4 bases from J; bases unmatched to any gene: 6. The chain's CDR3 is CASESGTGGTGELFF. CDR3 in DNA: TGTGCCAGCGAGTCCGGGACAGGGGGCACCGGGGAGCTGTTTTTT. Drawing the rest from reference TRBV7-9 and TRBJ2-2, the complete variable domain is DTGVSQNPRHKITKRGQNVTFRCDPISEHNRLYWYRQTLGQGPEFLTYFQNEAQLEKSRLLSDRFSAERPKGSFSTLEIQRTEQGDSAMYLCASESGTGGTGELFFGEGSRLTVL.

The chain uses TRBV5-5 and TRBJ1-1, with D unresolved. CDR1 is SGHKS, CDR2 YYEKEE, per germline (reference sequence). Trimming left V 1 base short and J 2 bases short, with 9 bases between. There are 14 residues in the CDR3. CDR3 protein: CASSLYLSNTEAFF. In nucleotides, the CDR3 is TGTGCCAGCAGCTTGTACTTGAGCAACACTGAAGCTTTCTTT. The complete variable domain, with remaining parts taken from reference TRBV5-5 and TRBJ1-1, reads DAGVTQSPTHLIKTRGQQVTLRCSPISGHKSVSWYQQVLGQGPQFIFQYYEKEERGRGNFPDRFSARQFPNYSSELNVNALLLGDSALYLCASSLYLSNTEAFFGQGTRLTVV.

This clone was detected a few times. At one end the junction does not follow the germline gene, possibly because of a read error. This chain connects TRBV9 to TRBJ1-6; D might be TRBD1 (5 bases). CDR3 length: 12 amino acids. CDR1 is SGDLS and CDR2 is YYNGEE in the germline V gene. CDR3 sequence reads: CASQGNNSPLHF. The CDR3 nucleotides read TGTGCCAGCCAGGGTAATAATTCCCCCCTCCACTTT.

This clone appeared a single time. This chain connects TRBV30 to TRBJ1-6; no firm D call. Germline V CDR1 and CDR2: GTSNPN, SVGIG (reference sequence). This CDR3 has 14 residues. The ends were cut back, 1 base at V and 7 bases at J, with 11 bases in the middle. As DNA, the CDR3 is TGTGCCTGGAGTGCGAAGGGAGGAAATTCACCCCTCCACTTT. This translates into CAWSAKGGNSPLHF.

The J gene is TRBJ2-2, the V gene TRBV5-4, with 8 bases fitting TRBD2. J gave up 3 bases and V 0 bases, and 4 bases lay outside the gene matches. Germline loops: CDR1 SGHNT, CDR2 YYREEE (reference sequence). The CDR3 is 16 residues long. The CDR3 loop is CASSLDLGRDTGELFF. Written as DNA, the CDR3 is TGTGCCAGCAGCTTGGACCTCGGGAGGGACACCGGGGAGCTGTTTTTT.

V gene TRBV7-2 combines with J gene TRBJ2-1; 7 bases align to TRBD2. CDR3 length: 14 residues. V trimming: 5 bases; J trimming: 2 bases; junction bases outside the gene matches: 3. The germline V gene encodes CDR1 SGHTA and CDR2 FQGNSA. CDR3 coding DNA: TGTGCCAGCAGCCCCGGACTAGCCTACAATGAGCAGTTCTTC. Protein product: CASSPGLAYNEQFF.

The chain joins TRBV6-5 to TRBJ1-4; TRBD1 matches 9 bases. The germline V gene has CDR1 MNHEY and CDR2 SVGAGI. The CDR3 is 15 amino acids. The V gene end was trimmed by 5 bases and the J gene end by 8 bases; junction bases not matched to a gene: 9. CDR3 sequence (DNA): TGTGCCAGCAGTCGTCCGGGACAGGGTGAAGAAAAACTGTTTTTT. Its protein is CASSRPGQGEEKLFF.

This clone has just a few counts. V gene TRBV19 combines with J gene TRBJ2-1; 14 bases align to TRBD2. V lost 5 bases to trimming and J lost 0 bases; unmatched junction nucleotides: 6. The CDR3 runs to 18 residues. CDR1 and CDR2 from the germline V gene are LNHDA and SQIVND (reference sequence). The CDR3 nucleotides are TGTGCCAGTAGTCCAGGACTAGCGGGGGGAATCTCCTACAATGAGCAGTTCTTC. Amino acid sequence: CASSPGLAGGISYNEQFF.

This clone was seen only once. This rearrangement joins TRBV4-2 to TRBJ2-2; TRBD2 matches 8 bases. V shed 8 bases and J 4 bases; nucleotides not matched to a gene: 12. Looked up from germline, CDR1 is LGHNA and CDR2 is YNFKEQ. The CDR3 has 16 amino acids. The CDR3 protein is CASLPAGGLTTGELFF. CDR3 nucleotides: TGTGCCAGCCTGCCTGCGGGAGGCCTAACCACCGGGGAGCTGTTTTTT.

In DNA, the CDR3 is TGCGCCAGCAGCCAAGGGACAGTGCAAGAGACCCAGTACTTC. Its translation: CASSQGTVQETQYF. This chain links TRBV4-3 with TRBJ2-5, with D possibly being TRBD1 (6 bases). The germline V and J ends were trimmed by 1 base and 2 bases, with 8 bases remaining between them. The germline V gene encodes CDR1 LGHNA and CDR2 YSLEER. This CDR3 has 14 residues.

A few counts support this clone. The rearrangement links TRBV18 to TRBJ2-3, with 8 nucleotides matching TRBD2. V lost 2 bases to trimming and J lost 1 base; unmatched junction nucleotides: 8. In germline, CDR1 is KGHSH, CDR2 LQKENI. The CDR3 is 17 residues long. CDR3 protein: CASSPRAGGAGTDTQYF. CDR3 nucleotides: TGTGCCAGCTCACCAAGGGCGGGGGGAGCCGGCACAGATACGCAGTATTTT.

V and J are TRBV13 and TRBJ1-2; D is uncertain. This CDR3 is 15 amino acids long. CDR1 and CDR2 from the germline V gene are PRHDT and FYEKMQ (reference sequence). Trimming took 0 bases from V and 8 from J, leaving 16 bases between them. The DNA for the CDR3 is TGTGCCAGCAGCTTAGGGGGTGAGGGATTGTCCGGCTACACCTTC. Translating gives CASSLGGEGLSGYTF.

This clone was seen once. The CDR3 here is CASSPLPGEEGYTF. In DNA form, the CDR3 reads TGTGCCAGCAGCCCTTTACCGGGAGAGGAAGGCTACACCTTC. The chain links TRBV7-9 to TRBJ1-2; D remains unclear. The V and J ends lost 5 bases and 8 bases respectively, with 18 bases between them. Germline V CDR1 and CDR2: SEHNR, FQNEAQ (reference sequence). The CDR3 spans 14 residues.

This chain connects TRBV5-8 to TRBJ2-7, with 9 bases matching TRBD1. The trim removed 4 bases at V and 2 bases at J, leaving 7 bases unmatched. The germline gives CDR1 SGHTS, CDR2 YDEGEE. The CDR3 has 15 amino acids. The CDR3 loop is CASSRPGQGTYEQYF. The CDR3 DNA follows: TGTGCCAGCAGCCGCCCGGGACAGGGAACCTACGAGCAGTACTTC.

The chain carries TRBV9 and TRBJ1-1; D unclear. The CDR3 loop spans 13 amino acids. V lost 0 bases, J lost 5 bases, and 8 bases lay in between. From germline, CDR1 is SGDLS and CDR2 YYNGEE. CDR3 coding DNA: TGTGCCAGCAGCGTAGTCCCGAGAACTGAAGCTTTCTTT. Protein: CASSVVPRTEAFF.

The chain uses TRBV19 and TRBJ1-4; 9 bases map to TRBD1. Germline CDR1 reads LNHDA; CDR2 reads SQIVND (reference sequence). The J segment lost 8 bases and the V segment lost 6 bases, leaving 7 bases of the junction unmatched. This CDR3 contains 14 residues. The CDR3 coding sequence is TGTGCCAGTAGAGAAGACAGGGGGAAAGAAAAACTGTTTTTT. It is translated as CASREDRGKEKLFF.

The chain recombines TRBV19 with TRBJ1-2; TRBD1 aligns across 9 bases. V shed 0 bases and J 0 bases; nucleotides not matched to a gene: 5. Germline lookup yields CDR1 LNHDA and CDR2 SQIVND (reference sequence). The CDR3 runs to 17 residues. The chain's CDR3 is CASSIDLGTGSNYGYTF. As DNA, the CDR3 is TGTGCCAGTAGTATAGATCTCGGGACAGGGTCTAACTATGGCTACACCTTC. Full variable domain (rest looked up from reference TRBV19 and TRBJ1-2): DGGITQSPKYLFRKEGQNVTLSCEQNLNHDAMYWYRQDPGQGLRLIYYSQIVNDFQKGDIAEGYSVSREKKESFPLTVTSAQKNPTAFYLCASSIDLGTGSNYGYTFGSGTRLTVV.

In regard to this clone: Additional DNA sequences in this sample encode the identical CDR3. The chain recombines TRBV19 with TRBJ1-2, with D perhaps TRBD1 (5 bases). There are 13 residues in the CDR3. Germline CDR1 is LNHDA and CDR2 is SQIVND (reference sequence). The V end was cut by 2 bases, the J end by 2 bases, with 6 bases between. The CDR3 is CASSIPGNYGYTF. DNA for the CDR3: TGTGCCAGTAGTATACCAGGGAACTATGGCTACACCTTC.

This clone has a single count. The rearrangement links TRBV5-6 to TRBJ2-7, with 8 bases fitting TRBD1. Germline CDR1 reads SGHDT; CDR2 reads YYEEEE. The CDR3 sequence is 13 residues long. The V segment lost 4 bases and the J segment 2 bases; nucleotides outside the gene matches: 2. The DNA of the CDR3 is TGTGCCAGCAGCAGGGGACAGGCCTACGAGCAGTACTTC. As protein: CASSRGQAYEQYF.

This clone has only a few counts. V and J are TRBV2 and TRBJ2-3, with TRBD1 matching over 7 bases. Germline V CDR1 and CDR2: SNHLY, FYNNEI. The CDR3 loop spans 15 amino acids. Germline trimming cut 6 bases from V and 0 bases from J; bases unmatched to any gene: 6. The CDR3 DNA reads TGTGCCAGCAGCCGACAGGGCTCTAGCACAGATACGCAGTATTTT. Amino acid sequence: CASSRQGSSTDTQYF.

The chain couples TRBV15 to TRBJ2-7; a weak D match, TRBD2 (5 bases). The CDR3 covers 14 residues. Per germline, CDR1 LNHNV and CDR2 YYDKDF (reference sequence). V was clipped by 0 bases and J by 4 bases, with 10 bases between them. CDR3 DNA: TGTGCCACCAGCAGAGATCGAGAGGGTTACGAGCAGTACTTC. This gives the protein CATSRDREGYEQYF.

The chain is built from TRBV5-1 and TRBJ1-4; D remains unclear. Germline-derived CDR1 and CDR2 are SGHRS and YFSETQ. V lost 0 bases, J lost 5 bases, and 8 bases lay in between. The CDR3 covers 14 residues. Written as DNA, the CDR3 is TGCGCCAGCAGCTTGGTCGGAGAGAATGAAAAACTGTTTTTT. Translating gives CASSLVGENEKLFF.

J is TRBJ1-3 and V is TRBV9; D not certain. CDR1 and CDR2 from the germline V gene are SGDLS and YYNGEE. This CDR3 is built from 14 residues. With 0 bases removed from V and 3 bases from J, the gap between germline ends came to 7 bases. CDR3 in amino acids: CASSVEPNGNTIYF. The CDR3 DNA follows: TGTGCCAGCAGCGTAGAGCCGAATGGAAACACCATATATTTT.

The chain links TRBV27 to TRBJ1-1; the match to TRBD1 covers 9 bases. Germline CDR1 and CDR2: MNHEY and SMNVEV (reference sequence). The V and J ends lost 7 bases and 1 base, in that order; junction bases with no gene match: 10. There are 16 residues in the CDR3. CDR3 DNA sequence: TGTGCCAGCACCGGGACAGGGACCGGGAAGAACACTGAAGCTTTCTTT. As protein: CASTGTGTGKNTEAFF.

The chain is built from TRBV7-8 and TRBJ1-2; 7 nucleotides line up with TRBD1. Germline assignment: CDR1 SGHVS and CDR2 FQNEAQ. The CDR3 spans 14 residues. With 5 bases clipped from V and 3 bases from J, the junction kept 6 bases outside the gene matches. The CDR3 region is CASSPSTGYYGYTF. The CDR3 nucleotides read TGTGCCAGCAGCCCCTCGACAGGGTACTATGGCTACACCTTC.

The rearrangement uses TRBV29-1 and TRBJ2-7, with 9 bases that match TRBD1. This CDR3 contains 13 residues. Trimming took 5 bases from V and 2 from J; bases not matched to a gene: 4. The germline CDR1 and CDR2 sequences are SQVTM and ANQGSEA. The CDR3 is CSVMGQGAYEQYF. The CDR3 DNA reads as TGCAGCGTTATGGGACAGGGCGCCTACGAGCAGTACTTC.